This T cell receptor beta chain originates from a study of CD8 T cells in ankylosing spondylitis. This clonotype was observed at least ten times. MiXCR, run by TCRdb on the 5' RACE reads, gives a single entry per CDR3 protein. The sample yields about 130,000 distinct CDR3 sequences, over 7% seen once. The V end lost 0 bases, the J end lost 2 bases, and 8 bases lay between the germline ends. In germline, CDR1 is SGDLS, CDR2 YYNGEE. This CDR3 contains 14 residues. The sample taken for sequencing was blood, either unsorted or a sorted T cell fraction (not recorded which). The clonotype was recovered from a male donor with ankylosing spondylitis or in good health (not recorded which). The gene calls are TRBV9 and TRBJ2-5; D not certain. DNA for the CDR3: TGTGCCAGCAGCGTAGATGCACGGCAAGAGACCCAGTACTTC. It translates to CASSVDARQETQYF.